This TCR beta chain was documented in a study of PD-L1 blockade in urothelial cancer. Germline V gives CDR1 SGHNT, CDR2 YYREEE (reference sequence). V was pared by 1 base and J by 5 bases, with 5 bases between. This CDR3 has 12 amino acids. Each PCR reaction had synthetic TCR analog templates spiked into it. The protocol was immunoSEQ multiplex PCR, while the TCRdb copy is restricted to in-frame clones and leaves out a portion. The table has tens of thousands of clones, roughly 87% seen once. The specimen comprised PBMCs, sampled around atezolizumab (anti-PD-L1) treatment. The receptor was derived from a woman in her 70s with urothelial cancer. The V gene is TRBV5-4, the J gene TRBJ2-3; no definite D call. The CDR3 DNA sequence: TGTGCCAGCAGCTTGAGCGTAGATACGCAGTATTTT. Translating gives CASSLSVDTQYF.